This T cell receptor beta chain was sequenced for a study of CD8 T cells in ankylosing spondylitis. General study findings and limits: The authors found the disease-linked clones to be CD8+ and relatively rare in peripheral blood.

This clonotype came up many times. Its target is unknown. V was cut by 0 bases and J by 5 bases, with 22 bases left in between. The germline CDR1 and CDR2 sequences are LGHNA and YNFKEQ. This CDR3 is 18 amino acids long. TCRdb ran MiXCR on the 5' RACE reads and lists one entry per CDR3 protein. Of 250,000 to 400,000 distinct CDR3 sequences listed, around a tenth are singletons. The sequence came from a female donor with ankylosing spondylitis or in good health (not recorded which). This chain uses TRBV4-2 with TRBJ2-5; D may correspond to TRBD1 or TRBD2 (5 bases each). The specimen was blood, either unsorted or a sorted T cell fraction (not recorded which). CDR3 protein: CASSQDLARRGVEETQYF. CDR3 sequence (DNA): TGTGCCAGCAGCCAAGATCTGGCCAGGAGAGGGGTAGAGGAGACCCAGTACTTC.